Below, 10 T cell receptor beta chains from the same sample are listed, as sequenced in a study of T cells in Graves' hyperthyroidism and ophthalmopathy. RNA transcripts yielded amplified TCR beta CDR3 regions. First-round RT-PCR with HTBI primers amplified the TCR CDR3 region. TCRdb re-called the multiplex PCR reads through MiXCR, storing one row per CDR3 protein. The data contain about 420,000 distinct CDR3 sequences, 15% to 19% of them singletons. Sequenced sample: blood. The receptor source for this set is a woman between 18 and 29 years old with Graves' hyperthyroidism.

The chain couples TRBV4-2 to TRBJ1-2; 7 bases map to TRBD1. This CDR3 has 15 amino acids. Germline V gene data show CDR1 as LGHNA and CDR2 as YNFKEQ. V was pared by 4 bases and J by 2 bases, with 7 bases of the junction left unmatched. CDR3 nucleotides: TGTGCCAGCAGCCGCCGGGACAGAGAAAACTATGGCTACACCTTC. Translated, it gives CASSRRDRENYGYTF.

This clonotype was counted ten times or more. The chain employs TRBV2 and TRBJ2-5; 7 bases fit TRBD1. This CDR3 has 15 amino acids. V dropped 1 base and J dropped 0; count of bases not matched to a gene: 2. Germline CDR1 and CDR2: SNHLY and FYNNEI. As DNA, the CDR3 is TGTGCCAGCAGTGAAGTACAGGGGTACCAAGAGACCCAGTACTTC. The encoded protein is CASSEVQGYQETQYF.

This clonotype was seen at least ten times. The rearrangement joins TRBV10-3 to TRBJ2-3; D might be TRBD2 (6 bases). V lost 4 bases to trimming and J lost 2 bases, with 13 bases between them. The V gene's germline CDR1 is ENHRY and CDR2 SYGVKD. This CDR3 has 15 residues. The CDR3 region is CAISAEAGATDTQYF. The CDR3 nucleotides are TGTGCCATCAGTGCAGAAGCGGGCGCCACAGATACGCAGTATTTT.

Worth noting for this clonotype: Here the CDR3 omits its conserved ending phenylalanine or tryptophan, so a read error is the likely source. CDR3 loop: CASSLGSDEQYL. The CDR3 DNA is TGTGCCAGCAGCTTAGGCAGTGACGAGCAGTACCTC. The rearrangement joins TRBV11-1 to TRBJ2-7, with D hard to call. The V end was cut by 1 base, the J end by 5 bases, with 6 bases between. Germline V CDR1 and CDR2: SGHAT, FQDESV (reference sequence). This CDR3 contains 12 residues.

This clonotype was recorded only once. The CDR3 DNA follows: TGTGCCATCAGTGACTGGCGGAACTCCTACGAGCAGTACTTC. This translates into CAISDWRNSYEQYF. The chain is built from TRBV10-3 and TRBJ2-7; no clear D gene. V was trimmed by 3 bases and J by 0 bases, leaving 9 bases between them. In germline, CDR1 is ENHRY, CDR2 SYGVKD. The CDR3 length is 14 residues.

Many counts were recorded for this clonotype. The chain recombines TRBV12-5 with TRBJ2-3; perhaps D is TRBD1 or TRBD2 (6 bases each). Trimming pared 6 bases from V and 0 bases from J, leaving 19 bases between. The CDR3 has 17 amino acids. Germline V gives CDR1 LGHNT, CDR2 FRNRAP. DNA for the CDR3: TGTGCTAGTGGGGGGGGCAGGGACACTACTAGCACAGATACGCAGTATTTT. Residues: CASGGGRDTTSTDTQYF.

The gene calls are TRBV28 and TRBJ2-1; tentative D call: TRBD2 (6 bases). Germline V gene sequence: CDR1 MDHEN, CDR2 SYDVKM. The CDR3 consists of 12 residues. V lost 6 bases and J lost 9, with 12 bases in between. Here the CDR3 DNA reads TGTGCCAGCAGCGTCAACGGGGGTGAGCAGTTCTTC. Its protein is CASSVNGGEQFF. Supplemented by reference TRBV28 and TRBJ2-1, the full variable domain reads DVKVTQSSRYLVKRTGEKVFLECVQDMDHENMFWYRQDPGLGLRLIYFSYDVKMKEKGDIPEGYSVSREKKERFSLILESASTNQTSMYLCASSVNGGEQFFGPGTRLTVL.

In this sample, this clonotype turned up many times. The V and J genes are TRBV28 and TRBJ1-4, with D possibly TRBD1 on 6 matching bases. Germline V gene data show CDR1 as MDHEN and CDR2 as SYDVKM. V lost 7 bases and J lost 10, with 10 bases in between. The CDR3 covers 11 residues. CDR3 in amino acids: CASTGEGKLFF. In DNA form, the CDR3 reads TGTGCCAGCACAGGGGAGGGAAAACTGTTTTTT. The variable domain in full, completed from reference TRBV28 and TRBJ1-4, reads DVKVTQSSRYLVKRTGEKVFLECVQDMDHENMFWYRQDPGLGLRLIYFSYDVKMKEKGDIPEGYSVSREKKERFSLILESASTNQTSMYLCASTGEGKLFFGSGTQLSVL.

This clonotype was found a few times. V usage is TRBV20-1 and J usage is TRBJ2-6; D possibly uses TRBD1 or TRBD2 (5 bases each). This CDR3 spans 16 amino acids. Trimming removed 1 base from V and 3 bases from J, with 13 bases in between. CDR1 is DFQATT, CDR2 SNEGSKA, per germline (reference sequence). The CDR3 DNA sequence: TGCAGTGCTAGAGGGGGACGTAGAGGTGGGGCCAACGTCCTGACTTTC. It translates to CSARGGRRGGANVLTF.

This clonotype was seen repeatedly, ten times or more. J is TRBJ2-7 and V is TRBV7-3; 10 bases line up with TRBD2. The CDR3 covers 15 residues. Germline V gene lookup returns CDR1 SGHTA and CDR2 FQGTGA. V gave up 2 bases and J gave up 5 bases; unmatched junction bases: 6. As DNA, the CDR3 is TGTGCCAGCAGCTTAGTGCTAGCGGGAGCGAACGAGCAGTACTTC. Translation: CASSLVLAGANEQYF.